Following are 25 T cell receptor beta chains from one sample sequenced in a study of PD-L1 blockade in urothelial cancer. The protocol was immunoSEQ multiplex PCR, while the TCRdb copy is restricted to in-frame clones and leaves out a portion. The sample gives some 2,500 clones, under 40% of which show up once; approximately 5.1% is in the top ten. The source material was tumor tissue, sampled before atezolizumab (anti-PD-L1) treatment. These receptors all come from a man aged 65 to 85 with urothelial cancer.

This clone is deemed medium-sized (0.01 to 0.1%). The rearrangement joins TRBV9 to TRBJ2-5; TRBD1 aligns across 8 bases. Germline-derived CDR1 and CDR2 are SGDLS and YYNGEE. V was clipped by 0 bases and J by 3 bases; unmatched bases: 13. CDR3 length: 18 amino acids. The CDR3 here is CASSVATADRAFKETQYF. CDR3 in DNA: TGTGCCAGCAGCGTAGCTACCGCGGACAGGGCCTTCAAAGAGACCCAGTACTTC.

By frequency in the sample, this clone is medium-sized. The chain's CDR3 is CASSEDRGRGTEAFF. DNA of the CDR3: TGTGCCAGCAGTGAAGACAGGGGGCGCGGAACTGAAGCTTTCTTT. V usage is TRBV9 and J usage is TRBJ1-1; the match to TRBD1 covers 10 bases. The ends lost 5 bases at V and 5 bases at J; junction bases unmatched: 9. The length of the CDR3 is 15 residues. Germline CDR1 SGDLS, CDR2 YYNGEE.

The rearrangement uses TRBV15 and TRBJ1-1; D may be TRBD1 (5 bases). V lost 5 bases to trimming and J lost 1 base, with 14 bases between them. Germline CDR1 and CDR2: LNHNV and YYDKDF (reference sequence). The CDR3 totals 15 residues. CDR3 nucleotides: TGTGCCACCAGCGGCAGACAGACAAAGAACACTGAAGCTTTCTTT. Its protein is CATSGRQTKNTEAFF.

The rearrangement joins TRBV5-1 to TRBJ1-4, with a tentative D call TRBD1 (5 bases). This CDR3 region has 15 residues. Germline loops: CDR1 SGHRS, CDR2 YFSETQ. V lost 0 bases to trimming and J lost 8 bases, with 14 bases between them. As DNA, the CDR3 is TGCGCCAGCAGCTTGGATACAGGTGTAATGGAAAAACTGTTTTTT. Protein sequence: CASSLDTGVMEKLFF.

This clone was seen more than once but under ten times. The chain uses TRBV2 and TRBJ1-1; the D gene is possibly TRBD1 (5 bases). V lost 6 bases, J lost 2 bases, and 16 bases lay in between. This CDR3 has 15 amino acids. Germline V lookup: CDR1 SNHLY, CDR2 FYNNEI. The CDR3 loop is CASRGTGRRNTEAFF. CDR3 coding DNA: TGTGCCAGCAGAGGTACGGGACGGAGAAACACTGAAGCTTTCTTT.

This sequence joins TRBV29-1 and TRBJ2-7; D is undetermined. The V end lost 3 bases, the J end lost 5 bases, and 11 bases lay between the germline ends. Germline CDR1 is SQVTM and CDR2 is ANQGSEA. The CDR3 totals 12 residues. CDR3 sequence: CSVDGSSDEQYF. In DNA form, the CDR3 reads TGCAGCGTTGATGGGTCGTCAGACGAGCAGTACTTC.

This clone is medium-sized by share. The V call is TRBV1, the J call TRBJ2-7; the table's D call, TRBD2, has no DNA check behind it. TRBV1 is flagged as a pseudogene. This CDR3 region has 15 residues. The CDR3 DNA is TGCGCCAGCAGCCAAGATCAAGGACTTACCTACGAGCAGTACTTC. Residues: CASSQDQGLTYEQYF.

This clone was detected a few times. This chain joins TRBV19 and TRBJ1-2, with D maybe TRBD1 (5 bases). Germline V gene sequence: CDR1 LNHDA, CDR2 SQIVND (reference sequence). V was pared by 5 bases and J by 3 bases, with 10 bases between. The CDR3 runs to 13 residues. The chain's CDR3 is CASSPRGDYGYTF. CDR3 nucleotide sequence: TGTGCCAGTAGTCCCCGAGGGGACTATGGCTACACCTTC.

The chain joins TRBV11-3 to TRBJ2-1, with TRBD1 matching 10 bases. The CDR3 consists of 15 residues. V lost 3 bases and J lost 2; bases outside the gene matches: 1. CDR1 SGHNT and CDR2 YENEEA come from the germline V gene. CDR3 sequence (DNA): TGTGCCAGCAGCTTTGGGACAGGGGCCTACAATGAGCAGTTCTTC. Residues: CASSFGTGAYNEQFF. Looking up the rest from reference TRBV11-3 and TRBJ2-1 gives the full variable domain: EAGVVQSPRYKIIEKKQPVAFWCNPISGHNTLYWYLQNLGQGPELLIRYENEEAVDDSQLPKDRFSAERLKGVDSTLKIQPAELGDSAVYLCASSFGTGAYNEQFFGPGTRLTVL.

The chain combines TRBV5-1 with TRBJ1-4; D possibly corresponds to TRBD1 (5 bases). The CDR3 has 15 amino acids. V dropped 5 bases and J dropped 3 bases, with 14 bases sitting between them. CDR1 SGHRS and CDR2 YFSETQ come from the germline V gene. The CDR3 sequence: CASRADTHPNEKLFF. In DNA form, the CDR3 reads TGCGCCAGCAGGGCGGACACCCACCCTAATGAAAAACTGTTTTTT.

The chain has TRBV30 and TRBJ1-4; D might be TRBD1 (5 bases). CDR3 length equals 13 residues. The V gene's germline CDR1 is GTSNPN and CDR2 SVGIG (reference sequence). V dropped 1 base and J dropped 4 bases, with 7 bases sitting between them. In DNA, the CDR3 is TGTGCCTGGAGTGGGGACTTTAATGAAAAACTGTTTTTT. Translated, it gives CAWSGDFNEKLFF.

The chain recombines TRBV19 with TRBJ1-5, with 8 bases matching TRBD1. Judging by the DNA end, TRBJ2-3 fits better; the J call may be wrong. CDR3 length equals 15 residues. The germline CDR1 and CDR2 sequences are LNHDA and SQIVND (reference sequence). The CDR3, as DNA: TGTGCCAGTAGAAAGCAGGGGGCGTCCGGTCAGCCCCAGTATTTT. This codes for CASRKQGASGQPQYF.

The chain's CDR3 is CASSISLYGGGGELFF. CDR3 DNA sequence: TGTGCCAGTAGTATTTCGTTATACGGGGGAGGCGGGGAGCTGTTTTTT. V is TRBV19 and J is TRBJ2-2, with D possibly being TRBD2 (6 bases). This CDR3 spans 16 amino acids. V lost 3 bases, J lost 7 bases, and 18 bases lay in between. Looked up from germline, CDR1 is LNHDA and CDR2 is SQIVND (reference sequence).

This clone has a handful of counts. V is TRBV12-2 and J is TRBJ2-3. TRBV12-2 is an annotated pseudogene. This CDR3 comprises 14 residues. CDR3 amino acids: CALPTIGSTDTQYF. CDR3 nucleotide sequence: TGTGCCTTACCCACGATCGGCTCCACAGATACGCAGTATTTT.

The chain combines TRBV19 with TRBJ2-4, with TRBD1 matching over 10 bases. Germline CDR1 LNHDA, CDR2 SQIVND (reference sequence). This CDR3 contains 14 residues. The trim removed 4 bases at V and 7 bases at J, leaving 4 bases unmatched. CDR3 nucleotide sequence: TGTGCCAGTAGTACCCCGGGACAGGGGAACATTCAGTACTTC. This sequence encodes CASSTPGQGNIQYF.

This clone has a handful of counts. The J gene is TRBJ2-5, the V gene TRBV15; TRBD1 might be the D (6 bases). V lost 5 bases and J lost 5, with 21 bases in between. This CDR3 is built from 16 residues. Germline CDR1 LNHNV, CDR2 YYDKDF (reference sequence). The CDR3 spells CATSQRIQVQGETQYF. The CDR3 DNA reads TGTGCCACCAGCCAGAGGATCCAGGTCCAGGGGGAGACCCAGTACTTC.

The V and J genes are TRBV12-1 and TRBJ2-3; the DNA was not used to check the table's D call, TRBD2. TRBV12-1 is tagged as a pseudogene. The CDR3 spans 13 residues. The CDR3 region is CARLGGGTDTQYF. CDR3 sequence (DNA): TGTGCCCGACTGGGGGGAGGCACAGATACGCAGTATTTT.

The gene calls are TRBV6-8 and TRBJ2-5; 7 bases are shared with TRBD2. CDR1 is MNHGY, CDR2 SAAAGT, per germline. The CDR3 contains 13 residues. V was pared by 10 bases and J by 3 bases, with 8 bases of the junction left unmatched. Here the CDR3 DNA reads TGTGCCATCAGGGCTAGCGGAGAAGAGACCCAGTACTTC. Translating it yields CAIRASGEETQYF.

The DNA for the CDR3 is TGTGCCTGGAGTACGACGGGGGTCCCCGGGAAGACCCAGTACTTC. Its protein product is CAWSTTGVPGKTQYF. The gene calls are TRBV30 and TRBJ2-5; maybe TRBD2 (6 bases). Germline assignment: CDR1 GTSNPN and CDR2 SVGIG (reference sequence). CDR3 length equals 15 residues. V was cut by 2 bases and J by 6 bases, with 19 bases left in between.

This clone has just a few counts. The chain links TRBV5-1 to TRBJ1-1; D may be TRBD1 (5 bases). V lost 3 bases and J lost 3, with 18 bases in between. In germline, CDR1 is SGHRS, CDR2 YFSETQ. The CDR3 runs 16 residues. Here the CDR3 reads CASSSGQTDLHTEAFF. CDR3 in DNA: TGCGCCAGCAGCTCGGGCCAGACAGACTTGCACACTGAAGCTTTCTTT.

V and J are TRBV19 and TRBJ1-1, with a possible D match to TRBD1 (6 bases). V lost 2 bases, J lost 4 bases, and 8 bases lay in between. This CDR3 has 13 residues. In germline, CDR1 is LNHDA, CDR2 SQIVND (reference sequence). CDR3 region: CASSIQGITEAFF. The CDR3 DNA sequence: TGTGCCAGTAGTATACAGGGGATCACTGAAGCTTTCTTT.

This clone was recorded once. This same CDR3 is encoded by further DNA sequences in the sample. This chain joins TRBV19 and TRBJ1-5, with TRBD1 as a possible D gene (6 bases). Trimming pared 6 bases from V and 2 bases from J, leaving 14 bases between. The CDR3 sequence is 15 residues long. Germline lookup yields CDR1 LNHDA and CDR2 SQIVND (reference sequence). In DNA, the CDR3 is TGTGCCAGTAGCCCCCTACAGGGTGGCAATCAGCCCCAGCATTTT. Its protein is CASSPLQGGNQPQHF.

This clone has just a few counts. The genes are TRBV11-3 and TRBJ1-4; 7 nucleotides line up with TRBD1. The ends lost 5 bases at V and 10 bases at J; junction bases unmatched: 10. The CDR3 sequence is 14 residues long. Germline values: CDR1 SGHNT, CDR2 YENEEA. The CDR3 nucleotides read TGTGCCAGCAGCCCCCGACAGGGCCAGGGAAAACTGTTTTTT. Protein product: CASSPRQGQGKLFF. Complete variable domain (other parts from reference TRBV11-3 and TRBJ1-4): EAGVVQSPRYKIIEKKQPVAFWCNPISGHNTLYWYLQNLGQGPELLIRYENEEAVDDSQLPKDRFSAERLKGVDSTLKIQPAELGDSAVYLCASSPRQGQGKLFFGSGTQLSVL.

This clone came up a few times. The chain uses TRBV6-7 and TRBJ1-4, with TRBD1 matching over 7 bases. TRBV6-7 is an open reading frame whose function is uncertain. V lost 6 bases to trimming and J lost 4 bases; unmatched junction nucleotides: 5. The length of the CDR3 is 14 residues. The CDR3 reads CASRQTGFNEKLFF. The CDR3 DNA follows: TGTGCCAGCAGGCAGACAGGGTTTAATGAAAAACTGTTTTTT.

The J gene is TRBJ1-3, the V gene TRBV29-1; D is uncertain. Per germline, CDR1 SQVTM and CDR2 ANQGSEA. CDR3 length equals 14 residues. V dropped 6 bases and J dropped 4 bases, with 16 bases sitting between them. CDR3 DNA sequence: TGCAGCGTAGCGGGATCCGAGCGAGGAAACACCATATATTTT. The encoded protein is CSVAGSERGNTIYF.